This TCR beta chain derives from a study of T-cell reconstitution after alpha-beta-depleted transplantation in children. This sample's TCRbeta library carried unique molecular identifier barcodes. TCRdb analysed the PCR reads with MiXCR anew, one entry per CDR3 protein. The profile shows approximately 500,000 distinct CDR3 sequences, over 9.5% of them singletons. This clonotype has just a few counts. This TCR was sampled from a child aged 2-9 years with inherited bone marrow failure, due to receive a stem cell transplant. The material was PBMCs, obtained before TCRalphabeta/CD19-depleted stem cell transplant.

Written as DNA, the CDR3 is TGCGCCAGCAGCCAGGATACGGATACGGCGGGAGACCTCACCGAGCAGTACTTC. It yields the protein CASSQDTDTAGDLTEQYF. V usage is TRBV4-3 and J usage is TRBJ2-7, with 7 bases matching TRBD2. The trim removed 3 bases at V and 6 bases at J, leaving 20 bases unmatched. Per germline, CDR1 LGHNA and CDR2 YSLEER. The CDR3 loop spans 18 amino acids.